This is a list of T cell receptor beta chains from one sample in a study of T cell repertoires in cytomegalovirus infection. TCRdb itself ran the reads through MiXCR, one entry per CDR3 protein. The sample includes roughly 200,000 distinct CDR3 sequences, roughly 34% of them seen just once. What these receptors recognize is not known. The starting material was CD8+ T cells from cultured PBMCs, obtained from culture after CMV antigen stimulation. The receptors stem from a human donor in good health (CMV status not recorded). Some clones in this sample may be carry-over from other donors' samples. Each CDR3 is given with its conserved first and last residue. The order of the fields is V gene, J gene, D gene, clone size, CDR3 protein, CDR3 DNA. D genes are given only for firm matches. Where a row states a size, it is once, few, many or the class of an expanded clone; other rows omit it.

TRBV19	TRBJ1-2	NA	NA	CASSIGGNGYTF	TGTGCCAGTAGTATCGGTGGAAATGGCTACACCTTC
TRBV11-2	TRBJ2-7	TRBD2	few	CASSSWTSLGDYEQYF	TGTGCCAGCAGCTCCTGGACTAGCTTAGGGGACTACGAGCAGTACTTC
TRBV10-2	TRBJ1-2	TRBD1	NA	CASIKTGENGYTF	TGCGCCAGCATAAAGACAGGGGAGAATGGCTACACCTTC
TRBV12-5	TRBJ2-3	NA	NA	CASGPYGSTDTQYF	TGTGCTAGTGGCCCTTATGGTAGCACAGATACGCAGTATTTT
TRBV27	TRBJ2-3	TRBD2	NA	CASSSSGSLDTQYF	TGTGCCAGCAGTTCTAGCGGGAGTTTGGATACGCAGTATTTT
TRBV27	TRBJ2-1	TRBD2	NA	CASSLSGSTYNEQFF	TGTGCCAGCAGTTTAAGCGGGAGTACCTACAATGAGCAGTTCTTC
TRBV7-2	TRBJ2-4	TRBD1	few	CASSPTRDRTRLGYF	TGTGCCAGCAGCCCCACCCGGGACAGGACAAGACTAGGGTACTTC
TRBV7-2	TRBJ1-1	TRBD1	many	CASSLVTGGTEAFF	TGTGCCAGCAGCTTAGTGACAGGGGGTACTGAAGCTTTCTTT
TRBV7-9	TRBJ1-6	NA	few	CASSLESGVSSPLHF	TGTGCCAGCAGCTTAGAATCCGGGGTTTCTTCACCCCTCCACTTT
TRBV28	TRBJ2-7	TRBD1	many	CASSWRNRGHEQYF	TGTGCCAGCAGTTGGAGGAACAGGGGTCACGAGCAGTACTTC
TRBV27	TRBJ1-2	TRBD1	NA	CASSSTGTYGYTF	TGTGCCAGCAGTTCGACAGGGACCTATGGCTACACCTTC
TRBV3-1	TRBJ2-1	NA	NA	CASSQDTIVGSGNEQFF	TGTGCCAGCAGCCAAGACACGATTGTCGGGAGCGGCAATGAGCAGTTCTTC
TRBV5-6	TRBJ2-3	TRBD2	NA	CASSFRTSGGTDTQYF	TGTGCCAGCAGCTTCCGGACTAGCGGGGGTACAGATACGCAGTATTTT
TRBV7-2	TRBJ2-3	TRBD1	few	CASSSDRGPDTQYF	TGTGCCAGCAGCTCGGACAGGGGCCCAGATACGCAGTATTTT
TRBV7-6	TRBJ1-1	TRBD1	few	CASSLGGQGKGTEAFF	TGTGCCAGCAGCTTAGGAGGACAGGGGAAGGGGACTGAAGCTTTCTTT
TRBV19	TRBJ2-1	NA	few	CASSMTESDEQFF	TGTGCCAGTAGTATGACCGAGTCTGATGAGCAGTTCTTC
TRBV19	TRBJ2-2	TRBD1	NA	CASRLDPGGPNTGELFF	TGTGCCAGTAGGCTAGACCCAGGGGGACCGAACACCGGGGAGCTGTTTTTT
TRBV19	TRBJ2-3	NA	few	CASSFRQVGDTQYF	TGTGCCAGTAGTTTCAGACAGGTTGGAGATACGCAGTATTTT
TRBV6-6	TRBJ2-1	NA	NA	CASSLDSFSYNEQFF	TGTGCCAGCAGTTTGGACAGTTTCTCCTACAATGAGCAGTTCTTC
TRBV19	TRBJ2-2	NA	few	CASISVIGELFF	TGTGCCAGTATTAGCGTAATCGGGGAGCTGTTTTTT
TRBV12-5	TRBJ1-1	NA	NA	CASGLANTEAFF	TGTGCTAGTGGTTTGGCTAACACTGAAGCTTTCTTT
TRBV6-8	TRBJ1-2	TRBD1	NA	CATGGTGGHGYTF	TGTGCCACCGGGGGTACAGGGGGTCACGGCTACACCTTC
TRBV7-3	TRBJ2-5	NA	many	CASSSTGAETQYF	TGTGCCAGCAGCTCCACGGGGGCTGAGACCCAGTACTTC
TRBV15	TRBJ2-7	TRBD1	NA	CATSRGLWTGVAGGSYEQYF	TGTGCCACCAGCAGAGGCTTATGGACAGGGGTAGCAGGGGGTTCCTACGAGCAGTACTTC
TRBV19	TRBJ1-5	NA	NA	CASSMVVNSNQPQHF	TGTGCCAGTAGTATGGTTGTCAATAGCAATCAGCCCCAGCATTTT
TRBV13	TRBJ1-4	TRBD1	NA	CASSRDREEKLFF	TGTGCCAGCAGCCGGGACAGGGAGGAAAAACTGTTTTTT
TRBV6-5	TRBJ2-1	NA	NA	CASSYSAGGPDPYNEQFF	TGTGCCAGCAGTTACTCGGCGGGCGGGCCCGACCCCTACAATGAGCAGTTCTTC
TRBV5-1	TRBJ1-2	TRBD1	NA	CASSSVMTGSLEGYTF	TGCGCCAGCAGCTCGGTGATGACAGGGTCATTGGAAGGCTACACCTTC
TRBV14	TRBJ2-1	TRBD2	many	CASSQVWRSGGANEQFF	TGTGCCAGCAGCCAAGTGTGGCGTAGCGGGGGGGCGAATGAGCAGTTCTTC
TRBV30	TRBJ2-1	TRBD2	NA	CAWSQTSGSSDQFF	TGTGCCTGGAGCCAGACTAGCGGGAGTTCGGATCAGTTCTTC
TRBV7-1	TRBJ2-7	NA	NA	CASSPTLGGEQYF	TGTGCCAGCAGCCCCACGTTGGGTGGCGAGCAGTACTTC
TRBV6-1	TRBJ2-4	TRBD2	NA	CASSYGRGNIQYF	TGTGCCAGCAGTTATGGGAGGGGCAACATTCAGTACTTC
TRBV25-1	TRBJ1-6	NA	NA	CASSETGRDHLHF	TGTGCCAGCAGTGAAACCGGCAGGGATCACCTCCACTTT
TRBV7-3	TRBJ2-1	NA	NA	CASSLPGTPLEEQFF	TGTGCCAGCAGCTTACCCGGGACTCCCTTAGAGGAGCAGTTCTTC
TRBV6-5	TRBJ1-2	TRBD1	NA	CASSFLPGTGGFGYTF	TGTGCCAGCAGTTTTCTCCCCGGGACAGGGGGCTTTGGCTACACCTTC
TRBV29-1	TRBJ2-6	NA	NA	CSVPLSSGANVLTF	TGCAGCGTACCACTTAGCTCTGGGGCCAACGTCCTGACTTTC
TRBV7-8	TRBJ2-1	TRBD1	few	CASSSDRGLNEQFF	TGTGCCAGCAGCTCAGACAGGGGGCTGAATGAGCAGTTCTTC
TRBV5-6	TRBJ2-5	NA	few	CASSLEDSLQETQYF	TGTGCCAGCAGCTTGGAGGACAGCCTCCAGGAGACCCAGTACTTC